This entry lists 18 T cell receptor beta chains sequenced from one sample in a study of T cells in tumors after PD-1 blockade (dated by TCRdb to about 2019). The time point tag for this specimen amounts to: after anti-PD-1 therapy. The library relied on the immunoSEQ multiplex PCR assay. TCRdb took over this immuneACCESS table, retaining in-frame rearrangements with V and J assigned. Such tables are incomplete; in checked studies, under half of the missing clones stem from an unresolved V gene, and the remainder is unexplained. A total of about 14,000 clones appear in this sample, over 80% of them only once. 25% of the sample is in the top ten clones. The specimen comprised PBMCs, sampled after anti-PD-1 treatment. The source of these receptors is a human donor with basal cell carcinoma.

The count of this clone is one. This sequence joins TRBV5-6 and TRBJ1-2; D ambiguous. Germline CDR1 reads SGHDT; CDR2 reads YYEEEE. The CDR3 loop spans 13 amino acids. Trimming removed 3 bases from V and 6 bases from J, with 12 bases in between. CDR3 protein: CASSSIRGNGYTF. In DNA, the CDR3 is TGTGCCAGCAGCTCCATCCGAGGAAATGGCTACACCTTC.

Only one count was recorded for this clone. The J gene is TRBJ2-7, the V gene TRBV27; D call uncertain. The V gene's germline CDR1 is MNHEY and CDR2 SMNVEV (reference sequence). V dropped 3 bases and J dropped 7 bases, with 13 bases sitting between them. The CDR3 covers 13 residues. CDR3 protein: CASSFFFDGEQYF. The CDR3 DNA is TGTGCCAGCAGTTTCTTTTTTGATGGAGAGCAGTACTTC.

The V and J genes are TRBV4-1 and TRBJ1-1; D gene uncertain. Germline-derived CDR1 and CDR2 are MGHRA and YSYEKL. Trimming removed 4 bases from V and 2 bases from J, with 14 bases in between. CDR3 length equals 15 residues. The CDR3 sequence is CASSPDARVNTEAFF. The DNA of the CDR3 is TGCGCCAGCAGCCCAGATGCCCGGGTAAACACTGAAGCTTTCTTT.

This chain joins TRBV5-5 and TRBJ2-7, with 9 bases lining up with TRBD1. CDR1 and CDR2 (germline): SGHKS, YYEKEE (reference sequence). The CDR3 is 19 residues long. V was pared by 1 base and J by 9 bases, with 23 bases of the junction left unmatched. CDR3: CASSLRRAGVGQGFGWQYF. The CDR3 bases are TGTGCCAGCAGCTTGCGCCGGGCAGGAGTTGGACAGGGGTTTGGGTGGCAGTACTTC.

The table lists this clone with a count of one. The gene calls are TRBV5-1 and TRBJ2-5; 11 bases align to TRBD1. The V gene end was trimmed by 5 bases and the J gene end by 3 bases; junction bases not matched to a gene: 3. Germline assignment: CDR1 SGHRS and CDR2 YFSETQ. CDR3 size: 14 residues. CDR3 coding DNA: TGCGCCAGCAGACCGGGACAGGGGGAAGAGACCCAGTACTTC. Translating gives CASRPGQGEETQYF.

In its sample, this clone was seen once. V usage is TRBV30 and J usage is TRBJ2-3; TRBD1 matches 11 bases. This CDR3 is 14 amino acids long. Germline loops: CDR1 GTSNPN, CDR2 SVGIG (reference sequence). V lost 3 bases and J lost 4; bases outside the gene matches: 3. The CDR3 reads CAWRDRGRADTQYF. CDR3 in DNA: TGTGCCTGGAGGGACAGGGGGCGCGCAGATACGCAGTATTTT.

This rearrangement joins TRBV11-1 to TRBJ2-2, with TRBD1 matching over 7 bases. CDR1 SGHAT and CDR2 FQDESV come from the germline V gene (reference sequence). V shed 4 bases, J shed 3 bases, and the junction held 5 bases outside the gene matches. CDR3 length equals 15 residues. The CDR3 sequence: CASSSRQGYTGELFF. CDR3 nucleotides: TGTGCCAGCAGCTCGAGACAGGGCTACACCGGGGAGCTGTTTTTT.

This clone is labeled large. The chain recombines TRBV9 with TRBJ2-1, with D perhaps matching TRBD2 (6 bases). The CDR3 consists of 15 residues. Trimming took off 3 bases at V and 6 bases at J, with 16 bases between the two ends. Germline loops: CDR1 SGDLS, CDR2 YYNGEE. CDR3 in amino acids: CASSGLGEAFNEQFF. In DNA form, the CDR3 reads TGTGCCAGCAGCGGACTAGGAGAGGCCTTCAATGAGCAGTTCTTC.

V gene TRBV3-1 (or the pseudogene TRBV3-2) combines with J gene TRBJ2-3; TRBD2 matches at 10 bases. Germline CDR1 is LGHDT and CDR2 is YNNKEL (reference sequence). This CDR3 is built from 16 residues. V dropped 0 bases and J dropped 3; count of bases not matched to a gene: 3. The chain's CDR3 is CASSQDPSGGTDTQYF. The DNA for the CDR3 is TGTGCCAGCAGCCAAGATCCTAGCGGGGGTACAGATACGCAGTATTTT.

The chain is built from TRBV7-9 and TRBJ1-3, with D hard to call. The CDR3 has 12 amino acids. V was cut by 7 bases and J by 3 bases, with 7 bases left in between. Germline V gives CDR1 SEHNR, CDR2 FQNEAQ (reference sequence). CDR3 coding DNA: TGTGCCAGCACCATCCTTGGAAACACCATATATTTT. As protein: CASTILGNTIYF.

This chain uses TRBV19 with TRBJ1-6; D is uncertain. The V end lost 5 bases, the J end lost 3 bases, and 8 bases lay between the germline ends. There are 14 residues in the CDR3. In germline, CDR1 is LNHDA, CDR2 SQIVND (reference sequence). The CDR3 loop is CASSWSNYNSPLHF. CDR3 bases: TGTGCCAGTAGTTGGTCAAACTATAATTCACCCCTCCACTTT.

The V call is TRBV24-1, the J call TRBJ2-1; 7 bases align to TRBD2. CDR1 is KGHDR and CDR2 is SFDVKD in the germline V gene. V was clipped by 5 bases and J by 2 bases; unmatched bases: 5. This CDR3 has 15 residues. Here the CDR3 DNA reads TGTGCCACCAGTGCTCAAGCGGGAACCTACAATGAGCAGTTCTTC. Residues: CATSAQAGTYNEQFF.

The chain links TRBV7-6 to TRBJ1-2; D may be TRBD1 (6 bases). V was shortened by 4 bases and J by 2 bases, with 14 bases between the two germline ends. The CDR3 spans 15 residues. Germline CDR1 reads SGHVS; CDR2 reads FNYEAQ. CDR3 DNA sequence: TGTGCCAGCAGCTCCGGCCCACAGGGCAACTATGGCTACACCTTC. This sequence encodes CASSSGPQGNYGYTF.

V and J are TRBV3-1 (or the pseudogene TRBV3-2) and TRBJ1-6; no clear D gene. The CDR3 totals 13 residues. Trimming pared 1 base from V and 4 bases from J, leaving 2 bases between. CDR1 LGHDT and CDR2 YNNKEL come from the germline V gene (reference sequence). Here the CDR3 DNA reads TGTGCCAGCAGCCAAGCGTATAATTCACCCCTCCACTTT. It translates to CASSQAYNSPLHF.

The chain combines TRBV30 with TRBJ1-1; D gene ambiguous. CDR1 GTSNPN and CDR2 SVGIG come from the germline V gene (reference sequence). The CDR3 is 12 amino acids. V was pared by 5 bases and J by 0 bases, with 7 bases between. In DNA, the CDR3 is TGTGCCTGGGGGAGGATGAACACTGAAGCTTTCTTT. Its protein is CAWGRMNTEAFF.

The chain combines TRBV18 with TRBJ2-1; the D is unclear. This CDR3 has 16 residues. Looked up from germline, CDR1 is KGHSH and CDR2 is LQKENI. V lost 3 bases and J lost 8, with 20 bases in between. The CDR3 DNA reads TGTGCCAGCTCACCTACGCCCGCTTTAGGGCTGGATGAGCAGTTCTTC. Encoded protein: CASSPTPALGLDEQFF.

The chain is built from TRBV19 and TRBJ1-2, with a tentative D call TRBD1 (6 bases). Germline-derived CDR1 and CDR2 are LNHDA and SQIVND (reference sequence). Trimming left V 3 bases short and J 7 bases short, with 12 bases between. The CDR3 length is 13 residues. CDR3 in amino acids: CASSIPGAIGYTF. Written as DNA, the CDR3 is TGTGCCAGTAGTATTCCGGGGGCCATTGGCTACACCTTC. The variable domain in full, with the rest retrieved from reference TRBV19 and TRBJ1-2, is DGGITQSPKYLFRKEGQNVTLSCEQNLNHDAMYWYRQDPGQGLRLIYYSQIVNDFQKGDIAEGYSVSREKKESFPLTVTSAQKNPTAFYLCASSIPGAIGYTFGSGTRLTVV.

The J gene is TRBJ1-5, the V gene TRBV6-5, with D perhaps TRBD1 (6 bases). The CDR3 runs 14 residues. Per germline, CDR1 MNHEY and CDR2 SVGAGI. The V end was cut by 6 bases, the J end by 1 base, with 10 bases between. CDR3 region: CASSKGQSNQPQHF. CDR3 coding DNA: TGTGCCAGCAGCAAGGGACAAAGCAATCAGCCCCAGCATTTT.